This entry concerns a single T cell receptor (beta chain). A much larger clone sits a single nucleotide away, making a read error possible. TCRdb re-called the reads through MiXCR, storing one row per CDR3 protein. The table has 200,000 to 300,000 distinct CDR3 sequences, 25% to 30% seen once. The data derive from a study of kidney transplant recipient with SARS-CoV-2 infection. This CDR3 has 14 residues. Germline lookup yields CDR1 KGHSH and CDR2 LQKENI. The chain joins TRBV18 to TRBJ1-1; D ambiguous. The input for sequencing was a blood sample, taken at baseline and on roughly day 110 from a kidney transplant recipient. The receptor's source is a male patient aged 30 to 39 who had COVID-19 and was a kidney transplant recipient. Some T cells may be provided by the graft donor. The CDR3: CASSPGEVNTKAFF. CDR3 nucleotides: TGTGCCAGCTCACCAGGGGAGGTGAACACTAAAGCTTTCTTT.